One and the same sample provided the 7 T cell receptor beta chains below, sequenced in a study of shared T cell receptors in the human thymus (dated by TCRdb to the early 2020s). The library was made by the immunoSEQ multiplex PCR assay. This immuneACCESS table, as held by TCRdb, lists in-frame sequences with V and J called but not all clones. Of the missing ones, under half trace to an unresolved V gene in checked studies; the others have no known cause. Across this sample there are about 660,000 clones, with around nine tenths seen only once. Around 0.01% of the sample is held by the ten biggest clonotypes. The data were also submitted as part of a second study, on human thymus T cells.

The sequenced sample was thymocytes. Receptors were obtained from a boy under two years old with a congenital heart defect. Donor details come from another sample of the same person, matched by shared clones.

This chain links TRBV28 with TRBJ2-4, with TRBD1 identical over 8 bases. Germline CDR1 MDHEN, CDR2 SYDVKM. The V gene end was trimmed by 5 bases and the J gene end by 0 bases; junction bases not matched to a gene: 18. This CDR3 spans 20 amino acids. CDR3 in DNA: TGTGCCAGCAGTAATTCCGTGAGACAGGGGACCTATCTAGCCAAAAACATTCAGTACTTC. This gives the protein CASSNSVRQGTYLAKNIQYF.

V is TRBV5-1 and J is TRBJ1-3, with no clear D. The germline V gene has CDR1 SGHRS and CDR2 YFSETQ. CDR3 size: 17 residues. V was trimmed by 3 bases and J by 0 bases, leaving 16 bases between them. The CDR3 spells CASSSLPDKSSGNTIYF. CDR3 sequence (DNA): TGCGCCAGCAGCTCCCTCCCCGACAAGAGCTCTGGAAACACCATATATTTT.

This clone was seen only a few times. The rearrangement links TRBV19 to TRBJ2-7, with 11 positions matching TRBD2. Germline values: CDR1 LNHDA, CDR2 SQIVND (reference sequence). CDR3 length: 16 amino acids. With 11 bases clipped from V and 7 bases from J, the junction kept 19 bases outside the gene matches. The CDR3 loop reads CAGRGLAGGPLSEQYF. CDR3 DNA sequence: TGTGCCGGGAGAGGGCTAGCGGGAGGCCCTCTGAGTGAGCAGTACTTC.

This clone was found a few times. The chain carries TRBV5-8 and TRBJ1-3, with D maybe TRBD1 (5 bases). CDR1 and CDR2 (germline): SGHTS, YDEGEE. This CDR3 spans 14 amino acids. The V end was cut by 3 bases, the J end by 1 base, with 8 bases between. CDR3 sequence (DNA): TGTGCCAGCAGCTGGGGGGGGTCTGGAAACACCATATATTTT. Translating gives CASSWGGSGNTIYF. The variable domain in full, completed from reference TRBV5-8 and TRBJ1-3, reads EAGVTQSPTHLIKTRGQQATLRCSPISGHTSVYWYQQALGLGLQFLLWYDEGEERNRGNFPPRFSGRQFPNYSSELNVNALELEDSALYLCASSWGGSGNTIYFGEGSWLTVV.

The CDR3 region has the DNA TGTGCCAGCAGCCGACCCGGGGGGGGCGGAACCTACGAGCAGTACTTC. It translates to CASSRPGGGGTYEQYF. The rearrangement joins TRBV28 to TRBJ2-7; 8 nucleotides align to TRBD2. The CDR3 is 16 residues long. Trimming took 6 bases from V and 2 from J; bases not matched to a gene: 12. The germline V gene has CDR1 MDHEN and CDR2 SYDVKM.

V usage is TRBV15 and J usage is TRBJ2-1; D uncertain. V was trimmed by 3 bases and J by 7 bases, leaving 7 bases between them. Germline V gene data show CDR1 as LNHNV and CDR2 as YYDKDF (reference sequence). This CDR3 is built from 12 residues. CDR3 protein: CATSRRANEQFF. The CDR3 bases are TGTGCCACCAGCAGGAGAGCTAATGAGCAGTTCTTC.

This clone was recorded once. J is TRBJ2-6 and V is TRBV13; 11 bases map to TRBD2. The germline gives CDR1 PRHDT, CDR2 FYEKMQ (reference sequence). CDR3 length: 20 amino acids. V was clipped by 4 bases and J by 2 bases; unmatched bases: 13. The CDR3 region is CASSSVGSGRAVPGANVLTF. The CDR3 DNA is TGTGCCAGCAGCTCGGTGGGTAGCGGGAGGGCTGTTCCTGGGGCCAACGTCCTGACTTTC.